The T cell receptor (beta chain) under discussion was sequenced for a study of cytomegalovirus exposure and HLA in healthy donors. Assay used: immunoSEQ multiplex PCR; TCRdb lists only in-frame clones, some missing. The sample has about 200,000 clones; about 81% are singletons. V was shortened by 4 bases and J by 7 bases, with 11 bases between the two germline ends. This CDR3 comprises 13 residues. Germline assignment: CDR1 SGHRS and CDR2 YFSETQ. The chain has TRBV5-1 and TRBJ2-2, with D unresolved. The sample consisted of PBMCs. This clonotype was obtained from a woman aged 25-40 years in good health and CMV-seronegative. In DNA form, the CDR3 reads TGCGCCAGCAGCCTTCTAGTGGACGGGGAGCTGTTTTTT. Translated: CASSLLVDGELFF.